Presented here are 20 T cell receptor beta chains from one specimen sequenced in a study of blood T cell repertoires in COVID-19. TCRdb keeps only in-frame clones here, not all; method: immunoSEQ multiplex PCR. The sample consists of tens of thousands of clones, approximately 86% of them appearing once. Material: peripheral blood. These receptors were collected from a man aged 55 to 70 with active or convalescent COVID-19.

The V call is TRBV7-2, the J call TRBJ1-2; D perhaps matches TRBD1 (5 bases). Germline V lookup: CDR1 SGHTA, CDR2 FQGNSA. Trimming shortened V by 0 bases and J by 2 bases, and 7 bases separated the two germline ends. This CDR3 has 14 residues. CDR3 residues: CASSLARENYGYTF. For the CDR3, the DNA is TGTGCCAGCAGCTTAGCCAGGGAAAACTATGGCTACACCTTC.

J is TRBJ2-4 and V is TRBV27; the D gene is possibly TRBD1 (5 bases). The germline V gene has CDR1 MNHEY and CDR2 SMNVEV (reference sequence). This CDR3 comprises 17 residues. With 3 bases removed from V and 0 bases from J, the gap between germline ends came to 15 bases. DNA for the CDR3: TGTGCCAGCAGTTTCCCCGCAGGGTGGGGAGCCAAAAACATTCAGTACTTC. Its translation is CASSFPAGWGAKNIQYF.

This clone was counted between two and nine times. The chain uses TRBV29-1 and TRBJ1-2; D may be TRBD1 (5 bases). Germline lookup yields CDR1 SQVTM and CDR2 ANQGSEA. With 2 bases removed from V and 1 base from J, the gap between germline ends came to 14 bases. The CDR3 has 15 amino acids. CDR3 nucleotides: TGCAGCGTTGAACTTCGACAGTCGAATAACTATGGCTACACCTTC. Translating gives CSVELRQSNNYGYTF. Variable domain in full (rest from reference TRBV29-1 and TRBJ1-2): SAVISQKPSRDICQRGTSLTIQCQVDSQVTMMFWYRQQPGQSLTLIATANQGSEATYESGFVIDKFPISRPNLTFSTLTVSNMSPEDSSIYLCSVELRQSNNYGYTFGSGTRLTVV.

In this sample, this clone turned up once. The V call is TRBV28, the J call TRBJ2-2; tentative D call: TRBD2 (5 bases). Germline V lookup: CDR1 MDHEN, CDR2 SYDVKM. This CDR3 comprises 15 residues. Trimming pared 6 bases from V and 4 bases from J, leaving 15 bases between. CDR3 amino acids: CASSIYTGSTGELFF. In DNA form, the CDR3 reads TGTGCCAGCAGCATATACACTGGGAGCACCGGGGAGCTGTTTTTT.

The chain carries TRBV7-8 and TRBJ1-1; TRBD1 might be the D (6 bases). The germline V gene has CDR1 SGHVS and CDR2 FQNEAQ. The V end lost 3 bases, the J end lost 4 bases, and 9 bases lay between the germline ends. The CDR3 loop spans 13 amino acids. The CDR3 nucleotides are TGTGCCAGCAGCTTCACAGGGAGCACTGAAGCTTTCTTT. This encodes CASSFTGSTEAFF.

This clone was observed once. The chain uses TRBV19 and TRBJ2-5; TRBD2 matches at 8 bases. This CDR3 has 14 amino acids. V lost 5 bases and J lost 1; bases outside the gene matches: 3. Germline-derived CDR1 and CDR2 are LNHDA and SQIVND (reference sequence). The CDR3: CASSVSGAQETQYF. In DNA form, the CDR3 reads TGTGCCAGTAGTGTTAGCGGGGCCCAAGAGACCCAGTACTTC.

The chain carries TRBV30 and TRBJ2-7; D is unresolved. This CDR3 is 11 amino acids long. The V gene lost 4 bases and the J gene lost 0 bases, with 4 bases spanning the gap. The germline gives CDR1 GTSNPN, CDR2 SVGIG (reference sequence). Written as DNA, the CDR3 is TGTGCCTGGACAGGCTCCTACGAGCAGTACTTC. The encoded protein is CAWTGSYEQYF.

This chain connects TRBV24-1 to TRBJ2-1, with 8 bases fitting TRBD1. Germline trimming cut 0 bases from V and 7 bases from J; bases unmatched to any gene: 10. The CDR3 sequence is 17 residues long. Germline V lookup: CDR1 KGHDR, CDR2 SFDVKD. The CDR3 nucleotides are TGTGCCACCAGTGATTTGTCAGAGCGGACAGGGAGGAATGAGCAGTTCTTC. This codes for CATSDLSERTGRNEQFF.

CDR3: CASSPGTETNTGELFF. DNA of the CDR3: TGCGCCAGCAGCCCGGGGACAGAGACGAACACCGGGGAGCTGTTTTTT. The gene calls are TRBV5-1 and TRBJ2-2; TRBD1 matches 7 bases. CDR3 length: 16 residues. The germline gives CDR1 SGHRS, CDR2 YFSETQ. The junction had 6 bases not matched to a gene; V was cut back by 4 bases and J by 0 bases.

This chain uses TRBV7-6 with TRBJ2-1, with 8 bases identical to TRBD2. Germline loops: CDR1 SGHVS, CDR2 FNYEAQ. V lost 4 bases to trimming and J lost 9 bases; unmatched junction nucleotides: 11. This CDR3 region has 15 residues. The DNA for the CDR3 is TGTGCCAGCAGCTCCCAGGACCAGCGGGGGACTGAGCAGTTCTTC. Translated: CASSSQDQRGTEQFF.

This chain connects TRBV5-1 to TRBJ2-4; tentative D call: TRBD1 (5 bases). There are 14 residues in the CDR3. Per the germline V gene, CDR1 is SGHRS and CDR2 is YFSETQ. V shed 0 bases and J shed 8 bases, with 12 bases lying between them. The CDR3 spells CASSLVGRVDIQYF. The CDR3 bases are TGCGCCAGCAGCTTGGTCGGCAGGGTGGACATTCAGTACTTC.

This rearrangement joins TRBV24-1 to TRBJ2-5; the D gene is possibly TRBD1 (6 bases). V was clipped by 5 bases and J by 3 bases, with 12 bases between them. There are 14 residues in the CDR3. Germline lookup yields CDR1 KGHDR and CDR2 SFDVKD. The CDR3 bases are TGTGCCACCAGTGGACGCCGGGACAAAGAGACCCAGTACTTC. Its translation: CATSGRRDKETQYF.

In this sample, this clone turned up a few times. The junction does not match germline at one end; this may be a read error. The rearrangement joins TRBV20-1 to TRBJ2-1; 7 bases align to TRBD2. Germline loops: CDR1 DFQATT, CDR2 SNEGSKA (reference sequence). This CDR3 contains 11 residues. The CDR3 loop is CSAIRDYPEVF. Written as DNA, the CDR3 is TGCAGTGCTATCCGGGACTACCCCGAGGTCTTC.

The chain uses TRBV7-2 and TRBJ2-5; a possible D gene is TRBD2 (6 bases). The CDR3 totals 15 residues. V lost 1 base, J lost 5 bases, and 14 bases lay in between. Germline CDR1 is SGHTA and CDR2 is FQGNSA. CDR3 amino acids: CASSLVGGDYETQYF. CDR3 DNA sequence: TGTGCCAGCAGCTTAGTTGGCGGGGATTATGAGACCCAGTACTTC.

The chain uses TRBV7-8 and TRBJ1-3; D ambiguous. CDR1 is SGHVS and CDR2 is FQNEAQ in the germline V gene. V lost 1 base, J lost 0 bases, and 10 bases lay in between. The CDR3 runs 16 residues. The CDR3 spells CASSLGLQISGNTIYF. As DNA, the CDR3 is TGTGCCAGCAGCTTAGGCCTCCAGATCTCTGGAAACACCATATATTTT.

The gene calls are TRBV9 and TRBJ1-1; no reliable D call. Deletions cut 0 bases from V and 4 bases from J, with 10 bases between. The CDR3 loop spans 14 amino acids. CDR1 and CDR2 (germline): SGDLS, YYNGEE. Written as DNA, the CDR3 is TGTGCCAGCAGCGTAGGGCCAGTCTCCACTGAAGCTTTCTTT. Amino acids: CASSVGPVSTEAFF. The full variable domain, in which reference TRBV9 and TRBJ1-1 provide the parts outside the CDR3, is DSGVTQTPKHLITATGQRVTLRCSPRSGDLSVYWYQQSLDQGLQFLIQYYNGEERAKGNILERFSAQQFPDLHSELNLSSLELGDSALYFCASSVGPVSTEAFFGQGTRLTVV.

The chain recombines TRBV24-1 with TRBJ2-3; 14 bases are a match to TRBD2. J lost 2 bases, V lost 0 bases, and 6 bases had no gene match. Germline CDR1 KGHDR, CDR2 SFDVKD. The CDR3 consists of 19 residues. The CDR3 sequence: CATSDLWGLAGDITDTQYF. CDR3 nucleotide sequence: TGTGCCACCAGTGATTTGTGGGGACTAGCGGGGGACATCACAGATACGCAGTATTTT.

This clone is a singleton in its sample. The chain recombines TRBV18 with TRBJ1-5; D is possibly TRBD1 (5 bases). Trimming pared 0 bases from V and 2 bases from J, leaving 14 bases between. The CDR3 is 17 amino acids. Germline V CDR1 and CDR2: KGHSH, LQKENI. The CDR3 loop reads CASSPPGLSRGNQPQHF. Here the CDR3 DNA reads TGTGCCAGCTCACCACCGGGTCTCTCCAGGGGCAATCAGCCCCAGCATTTT. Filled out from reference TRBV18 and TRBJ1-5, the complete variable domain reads NAGVMQNPRHLVRRRGQEARLRCSPMKGHSHVYWYRQLPEEGLKFMVYLQKENIIDESGMPKERFSAEFPKEGPSILRIQQVVRGDSAAYFCASSPPGLSRGNQPQHFGDGTRLSIL.

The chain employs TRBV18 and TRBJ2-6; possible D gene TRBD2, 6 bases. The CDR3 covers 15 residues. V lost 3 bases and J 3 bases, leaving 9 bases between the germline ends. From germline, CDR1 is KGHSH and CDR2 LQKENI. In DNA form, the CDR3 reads TGTGCCAGCTCACCGGGGAGGCTTGGGGCCAACGTCCTGACTTTC. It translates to CASSPGRLGANVLTF. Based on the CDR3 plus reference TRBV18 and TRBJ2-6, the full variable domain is NAGVMQNPRHLVRRRGQEARLRCSPMKGHSHVYWYRQLPEEGLKFMVYLQKENIIDESGMPKERFSAEFPKEGPSILRIQQVVRGDSAAYFCASSPGRLGANVLTFGAGSRLTVL.

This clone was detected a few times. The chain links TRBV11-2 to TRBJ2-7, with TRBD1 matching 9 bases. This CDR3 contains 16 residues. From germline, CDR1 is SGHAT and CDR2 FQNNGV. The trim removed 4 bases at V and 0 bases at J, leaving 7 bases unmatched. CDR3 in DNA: TGTGCCAGCAGCTCCTACAGGGGGCGCCGCTCCTACGAGCAGTACTTC. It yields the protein CASSSYRGRRSYEQYF. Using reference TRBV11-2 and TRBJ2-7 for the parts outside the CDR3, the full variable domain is EAGVAQSPRYKIIEKRQSVAFWCNPISGHATLYWYQQILGQGPKLLIQFQNNGVVDDSQLPKDRFSAERLKGVDSTLKIQPAKLEDSAVYLCASSSYRGRRSYEQYFGPGTRLTVT.